A single T cell receptor (beta chain) is shown here with its context. Its antigen is still unknown. The CDR3 runs 14 residues. Trimming cost V 2 bases and J 9 bases, with 17 bases left between them. Germline V lookup: CDR1 DFQATT, CDR2 SNEGSKA (reference sequence). Documented treatment: approximately nine-day PBMC culture with coronavirus spike peptide pools or control peptides (ViraFEST assay). The source of the sample is a study of vaccination and CD4 T cells after COVID-19. The Oncomine TCR Beta short-read assay was applied to DNA of cultured CD4+ T cells. TCRdb passed the PCR reads through MiXCR, listing each CDR3 protein once. Found here are around 13,000 distinct CDR3 sequences, approximately 60% of them singletons; the top ten hold 9.5% to 15%.

The chain couples TRBV20-1 to TRBJ2-1; no clear D. Sequencing used CD4+ T cells from blood, cultured in vitro. The TCR comes from a human donor who had recovered from COVID-19. The CDR3 reads CSARLSSDGGEQFF. CDR3 sequence (DNA): TGCAGTGCTAGACTCTCCTCGGACGGTGGTGAGCAGTTCTTC.